The T cell receptor (beta chain) under discussion was sequenced for a study of T cells in Graves' hyperthyroidism and ophthalmopathy (dated by TCRdb to about 2019). A note on the overall study: Peripheral blood samples were taken at initial diagnosis, before any treatment was given. According to the paper, TCR Vbeta CDR3 sequencing was carried out on 135 peripheral blood samples, which came from under 50 ophthalmopathy, around 75 hyperthyroidism and roughly 17 progressor patients. Following sampling, methimazole starting at 30 mg daily was given to hyperthyroidism patients, and high-dose intravenous methylprednisolone was given to ophthalmopathy patients. For training and testing, the roughly 100 patients in the discovery cohort were randomly divided in a 7:3 ratio. Whether ophthalmopathy could be predicted prospectively was tested in an independent validation cohort made up of approximately 19 hyperthyroidism patients plus 17 patients who later progressed to ophthalmopathy. TCR V-J signatures able to tell the groups apart were searched for in a discovery cohort of 95 to 100 patients, of whom under 45 had Graves' ophthalmopathy and about 55 had stable Graves' hyperthyroidism. The study also compared thyroid tissue and blood T-cell repertoires from several Graves' hyperthyroidism patients. Overall study outcomes, separate from this receptor: In validation, progression to ophthalmopathy was predicted by the model with more than 65% sensitivity and under 85% specificity, a median of around 6.5 months before onset. In cross-validation, a model built on a 13 V-J signature told ophthalmopathy apart from stable hyperthyroidism with approximately 90% sensitivity and around 81% specificity, and in testing the same model reached 80%/75%. Most expanded thyroid clonotypes (frequency above 0.001) were also detected in blood, suggesting blood repertoires may reflect thyroid immune responses. Sample size was not statistically predetermined, and investigators were not blinded to group allocation.

The TCR beta CDR3 regions were amplified from RNA transcripts. The first round of RT-PCR for the TCR CDR3 was performed with the HTBI primer set and the Qiagen OneStep RT-PCR kit. The libraries were constructed in a second round of multiplex PCR and then size-selected and purified. Sequencing of the libraries was done on an Illumina HiSeq2000 using paired-end 100 bp reads. In the authors' own workflow: SOAPnuke was used to process the raw data, with reads discarded if the reads contained adapters or uncalled bases, had a mean Phred below 15, or lacked an exact constant-primer or identifier match. COPE v1.2.5 was used to merge the high-quality paired reads, and each unique nucleotide sequence was defined as a clonotype. MiTCR v1.1 was used to align clonotypes to the IMGT TRBV, TRBD and TRBJ reference segments. Analysis was restricted to V-J combinations with a frequency above 0.0001, which covered 99.2% of repertoires. A TCS score was defined as the ratio of F50 (clonal expansion) to E x V (chaos), with BLOSUM62-based TCRdist applied between CDR3 peptides within each V-J. Welch's t-statistics and random forest reduced some 510 V-J features to 13, which were used in a naive Bayes classifier (R e1071). TCRdb itself trimmed the public reads at Q25 with fastp, ran MiXCR and retained productive beta chains. Each entry is one CDR3 protein sequence, shown with its most common DNA and genes. What appears here as the V and J calls and clone size reflects TCRdb's work, not the paper's. This sample lists 500,000 to 600,000 distinct CDR3 sequences; about 20% were detected once. Over 45% of the sample lies in the top ten.

This clonotype was counted many times. Its recognized antigen is unknown. Base-call qualities are not available, and no considerably larger clone is one nucleotide away. Taken from the germline V gene, the CDR1 and CDR2 loops are SGHTA and FQGNSA. Counted from cysteine to phenylalanine, this CDR3 has 15 amino acids. Just CDR3 DNA is preserved here, 45 bases in frame from base 1. Trimming removed 5 bases from V and 5 bases from J; the gene matches leave 8 bases unexplained. In the ophthalmopathy patients, disease was moderately to severely active, with a Clinical Activity Score of 3 or more, a NOSPECS grade of 4 or more, and a duration of less than 3 months. Exclusion was applied to patients with uncontrolled infections, other autoimmune diseases, pregnancy or lactation. Diagnoses were established on the basis of clinical symptoms, serum thyroxine and TRAb, thyroid ultrasound, and orbital computed tomography. PBMCs were isolated from 10 ml of fresh peripheral blood by Ficoll-Paque density gradient centrifugation. Total RNA was extracted using Trizol reagent, and RNA quality was assessed on an Agilent 2100 Bioanalyzer.

The sequence came from a man aged 35-49 years with Graves' ophthalmopathy. The sequenced material came from blood. The chain employs TRBV7-2 and TRBJ2-5, and 10 bases in between align with TRBD2. The DNA sequence is TGTGCCAGCAGCACCCTAGCGGGAGCAGGGGAGACCCAGTACTTC. Its protein is CASSTLAGAGETQYF.